The 10 T cell receptor beta chains below were found in one sample sequenced in a study of T-cell memory formation after mild COVID-19. TCRdb passed the 5' RACE reads through MiXCR, listing each CDR3 protein once. Among approximately 82,000 distinct CDR3 sequences, 9.5% to 15% were seen once, and the ten largest hold 41%. The sample comprised PBMCs or a T cell subset sorted from them (not recorded which). The receptors come from a man aged 18 to 30 who had mild COVID-19 (a few samples of this study predate the infection). Cell type and time point are not known.

In this sample, this clonotype turned up many times. The chain carries TRBV7-9 and TRBJ2-5; weak D call: TRBD1 (6 bases). Germline V gene sequence: CDR1 SEHNR, CDR2 FQNEAQ (reference sequence). The germline V and J ends were trimmed by 0 bases and 1 base, with 12 bases remaining between them. The CDR3 is 16 amino acids. The CDR3 DNA sequence: TGTGCCAGCAGCTTAGCGGGGGCCATCCTCCAAGAGACCCAGTACTTC. Amino acids: CASSLAGAILQETQYF.

A few counts support this clonotype. The rearrangement joins TRBV7-3 to TRBJ2-3; 9 bases agree with TRBD2. The CDR3 consists of 15 residues. V dropped 1 base and J dropped 4; count of bases not matched to a gene: 3. Germline V gives CDR1 SGHTA, CDR2 FQGTGA. The DNA for the CDR3 is TGTGCCAGCAGCTTAAATAGCGGGGGAGCAGATACGCAGTATTTT. This gives the protein CASSLNSGGADTQYF.

This clonotype was seen more than once but under ten times. The chain is built from TRBV7-9 and TRBJ1-1; the D gene is possibly TRBD1 (5 bases). There are 15 residues in the CDR3. Germline V gives CDR1 SEHNR, CDR2 FQNEAQ (reference sequence). Trimming took 6 bases from V and 7 from J, leaving 21 bases between them. The CDR3 nucleotides are TGTGCCAGCAGGTACCCCGATCTTGCAAGGGGTGAAGCTTTCTTT. It is translated as CASRYPDLARGEAFF.

This sequence joins TRBV18 and TRBJ2-3; D gene unclear. Germline CDR1 KGHSH, CDR2 LQKENI. Trimming left V 6 bases short and J 0 bases short, with 10 bases between. The CDR3 contains 14 residues. CDR3 loop: CASSPWRSTDTQYF. CDR3 bases: TGTGCCAGCTCCCCGTGGAGAAGCACAGATACGCAGTATTTT.

This clonotype was picked up a small number of times. The CDR3 region has the DNA TGCGCCAGCAGTCCTGCCCGGGGCGCAGACAGGGCCTTGTACTTC. Translated, it gives CASSPARGADRALYF. The V gene is TRBV4-1, the J gene TRBJ2-5; 7 bases map to TRBD1. J was trimmed by 13 bases and V by 6 bases; bases with no gene match: 20. CDR1 and CDR2 from the germline V gene are MGHRA and YSYEKL. The CDR3 covers 15 residues.

This clonotype has ten or more counts. This CDR3 is CASSAGVATGELFF. In DNA form, the CDR3 reads TGTGCCAGCAGCGCAGGGGTGGCCACCGGGGAGCTGTTTTTT. The V call is TRBV5-4, the J call TRBJ2-2; TRBD1 is a possible D gene (6 bases). Germline V gives CDR1 SGHNT, CDR2 YYREEE (reference sequence). Deletions cut 4 bases from V and 4 bases from J, with 11 bases between. The CDR3 is made up of 14 amino acids.

A few counts support this clonotype. V gene TRBV7-2 combines with J gene TRBJ2-1; TRBD1 matches at 10 bases. Germline V gene lookup returns CDR1 SGHTA and CDR2 FQGNSA. There are 15 residues in the CDR3. The V and J ends lost 5 bases and 4 bases, in that order; junction bases with no gene match: 5. CDR3 DNA sequence: TGTGCCAGCAGCCCCGGGACAGGGGCTTACAATGAGCAGTTCTTC. Its translation: CASSPGTGAYNEQFF.

The chain employs TRBV5-1 and TRBJ1-1; weak D call: TRBD1 (6 bases). The CDR3 extends over 11 amino acids. V lost 6 bases to trimming and J lost 6 bases, with 9 bases between them. In germline, CDR1 is SGHRS, CDR2 YFSETQ. The DNA for the CDR3 is TGCGCCAGCACGTCAGGGGCTGAAGCTTTCTTT. Translating it yields CASTSGAEAFF.

The rearrangement joins TRBV7-2 to TRBJ2-3, with no clear D. Per the germline V gene, CDR1 is SGHTA and CDR2 is FQGNSA. Trimming pared 6 bases from V and 2 bases from J, leaving 6 bases between. The CDR3 spans 12 residues. The CDR3 loop is CASRPPTDTQYF. The DNA for the CDR3 is TGTGCCAGCAGACCACCCACAGATACGCAGTATTTT.

This clonotype was seen a few times. The J gene is TRBJ1-6, the V gene TRBV27; D is possibly TRBD1 (5 bases). The CDR3 extends over 14 amino acids. Germline CDR1 is MNHEY and CDR2 is SMNVEV (reference sequence). The V gene lost 2 bases and the J gene lost 6 bases, with 8 bases spanning the gap. CDR3 nucleotides: TGTGCCAGCAGTTTAGGGGGGTCTAATTCACCCCTCCACTTT. Translation: CASSLGGSNSPLHF.